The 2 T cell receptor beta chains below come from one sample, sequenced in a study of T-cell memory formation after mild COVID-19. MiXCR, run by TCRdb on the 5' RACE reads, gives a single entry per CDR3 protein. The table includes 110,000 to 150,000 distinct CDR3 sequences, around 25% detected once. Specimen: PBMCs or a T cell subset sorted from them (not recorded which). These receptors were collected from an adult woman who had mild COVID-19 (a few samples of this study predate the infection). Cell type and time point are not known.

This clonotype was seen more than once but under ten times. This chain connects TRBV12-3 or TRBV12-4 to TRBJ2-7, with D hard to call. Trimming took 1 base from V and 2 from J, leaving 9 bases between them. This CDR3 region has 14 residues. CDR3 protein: CASSLGVTTYEQYF. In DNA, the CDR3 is TGTGCCAGCAGTTTAGGCGTTACTACCTACGAGCAGTACTTC.

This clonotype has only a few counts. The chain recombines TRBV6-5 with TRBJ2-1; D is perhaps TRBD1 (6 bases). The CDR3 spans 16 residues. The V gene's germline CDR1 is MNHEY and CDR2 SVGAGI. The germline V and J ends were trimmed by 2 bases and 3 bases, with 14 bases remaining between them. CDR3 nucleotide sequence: TGTGCCAGCAGTTACGCCGAGTGGGGGCGCTACAATGAGCAGTTCTTC. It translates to CASSYAEWGRYNEQFF.